This TCR beta chain was recovered during a study of Graves' ophthalmopathy and Graves' hyperthyroidism. The overall study: The collection of peripheral blood took place at initial diagnosis, before any treatment.

V gave up 5 bases and J gave up 2 bases, with 13 bases separating them. Germline V gives CDR1 DFQATT, CDR2 SNEGSKA (reference sequence). This CDR3 has 15 residues. Details on this clonotype: Its antigen is currently unknown.

Notes on the study in general: Blood also held most thyroid clonotypes expanded above 0.001 frequency.

Amplification from RNA transcripts yielded the TCR beta CDR3 regions. HTBI primers were employed in first-round RT-PCR, then a second-round multiplex PCR followed. One entry per CDR3 protein, called by TCRdb with MiXCR from the multiplex PCR reads. The sample includes 620,000 or so distinct CDR3 sequences, about a fifth seen only once; the top ten take approximately 6.5%. The sequence came from a woman under 30 with stable Graves' hyperthyroidism. Some clones in this sample may be carry-over from other donors' samples. The sequencing sample was made of peripheral blood. V usage is TRBV20-1 and J usage is TRBJ1-6; a weak D match, TRBD1 (5 bases). The CDR3 DNA reads as TGCAGTGCTGACACTGGGGGACCCTATAATTCACCCCTCCACTTT. This encodes CSADTGGPYNSPLHF.